What follows are 14 T cell receptor beta chains derived from one specimen sequenced in a study of human T cells and chemical hapten exposure. Described time point: patch test 2, 6 weeks after DPC sensitization. Treatment indicated: therapeutic diphenylcyclopropenone sensitization with weekly scalp DPC. The authors' total RNA extraction used unfractionated whole blood. One entry per CDR3 protein, called by TCRdb with MiXCR from the RACE reads. This sample has roughly 43,000 distinct CDR3 sequences, with 8.5% to 10% found just once. The sample consisted of whole blood, taken in connection with sensitization to the hapten diphenylcyclopropenone (DPC). The receptor set was obtained from a woman in her twenties or thirties with alopecia areata. Some clones in this sample may be carry-over from other donors' samples.

This clonotype has at least ten counts. This chain joins TRBV5-1 and TRBJ2-5; TRBD1 agrees at 8 bases. CDR1 and CDR2 (germline): SGHRS, YFSETQ. This CDR3 is built from 16 residues. V shed 0 bases, J shed 1 base, and the junction held 5 bases outside the gene matches. The CDR3 DNA reads TGCGCCAGCAGCTTGGGGTCAACAGGGGGCCAAGAGACCCAGTACTTC. It specifies CASSLGSTGGQETQYF.

A few counts support this clonotype. CDR3 protein: CASEAGSSYEQYF. The CDR3 DNA reads TGTGCCAGCGAGGCCGGGAGCTCCTACGAGCAGTACTTC. This rearrangement joins TRBV2 to TRBJ2-7; TRBD2 is a possible D gene (6 bases). The germline V gene encodes CDR1 SNHLY and CDR2 FYNNEI. V was pared by 8 bases and J by 0 bases, with 11 bases between. This CDR3 has 13 residues.

This clonotype was counted between two and nine times. The chain links TRBV6-5 to TRBJ2-5; a weak D match, TRBD2 (5 bases). The CDR3 is 13 amino acids. Germline lookup yields CDR1 MNHEY and CDR2 SVGAGI. V lost 6 bases and J lost 5, with 13 bases in between. CDR3 in DNA: TGTGCCAGCAGGTGGCCGGGATCGGAGACCCAGTACTTC. It codes for CASRWPGSETQYF.

The chain couples TRBV12-3 or TRBV12-4 to TRBJ2-5; D is unresolved. The length of the CDR3 is 13 residues. V dropped 1 base and J dropped 13 bases, with 16 bases sitting between them. CDR3 residues: CASSLGTLEVGYF. The CDR3 nucleotides read TGTGCCAGCAGTTTAGGGACCCTAGAGGTCGGGTACTTC.

Many counts were recorded for this clonotype. This chain joins TRBV4-1 and TRBJ1-2; D is perhaps TRBD1 (5 bases). The CDR3 totals 14 residues. CDR1 MGHRA and CDR2 YSYEKL come from the germline V gene. V lost 3 bases and J 2 bases, leaving 10 bases between the germline ends. The CDR3 sequence: CASSQGGTNYGYTF. The CDR3 DNA is TGCGCCAGCAGCCAGGGAGGGACCAACTATGGCTACACCTTC.

Many counts were recorded for this clonotype. This chain connects TRBV28 to TRBJ2-3, with 8 nucleotides matching TRBD1. V was pared by 5 bases and J by 3 bases, with 4 bases of the junction left unmatched. There are 14 residues in the CDR3. Germline CDR1 is MDHEN and CDR2 is SYDVKM. For the CDR3, the DNA is TGTGCCAGCAGTGTACAGGGGGTGACAGATACGCAGTATTTT. Amino acids: CASSVQGVTDTQYF. Together with reference TRBV28 and TRBJ2-3, the CDR3 gives the full variable domain: DVKVTQSSRYLVKRTGEKVFLECVQDMDHENMFWYRQDPGLGLRLIYFSYDVKMKEKGDIPEGYSVSREKKERFSLILESASTNQTSMYLCASSVQGVTDTQYFGPGTRLTVL.

This clonotype was counted only a few times. This rearrangement joins TRBV4-2 to TRBJ2-3, with TRBD2 as a possible D gene (5 bases). The CDR3 has 11 residues. Germline CDR1 reads LGHNA; CDR2 reads YNFKEQ. Trimming removed 4 bases from V and 6 bases from J, with 5 bases in between. CDR3 coding DNA: TGTGCCAGCAGCCCGGGGGATACGCAGTATTTT. Protein sequence: CASSPGDTQYF.

The rearrangement joins TRBV20-1 to TRBJ2-2; 11 bases map to TRBD1. The J segment lost 6 bases and the V segment lost 6 bases, leaving 3 bases of the junction unmatched. Germline V lookup: CDR1 DFQATT, CDR2 SNEGSKA (reference sequence). CDR3 size: 13 residues. CDR3 loop: CSAPGQGAGELFF. The CDR3 nucleotides are TGCAGTGCGCCGGGACAGGGGGCCGGGGAGCTGTTTTTT.

This clonotype was observed many times. CDR3 sequence reads: CASSPASNYGYTF. The CDR3 bases are TGTGCCAGCAGCCCGGCCTCTAACTATGGCTACACCTTC. V and J are TRBV12-3 or TRBV12-4 and TRBJ1-2; D is unresolved. The CDR3 is 13 amino acids. Trimming took off 6 bases at V and 0 bases at J, with 8 bases between the two ends.

V is TRBV6-1 and J is TRBJ2-5; the D gene could be TRBD1 or TRBD2 (5 bases each). V lost 8 bases to trimming and J lost 3 bases, with 37 bases between them. This CDR3 has 21 amino acids. Germline values: CDR1 MNHNS, CDR2 SASEGT. The DNA for the CDR3 is TGTGCCAGCTCCGGGACGAGCAAAAGACCCGCGAGAGACCATAGCGAAGAGACCCAGTACTTC. Translating gives CASSGTSKRPARDHSEETQYF.

A few counts support this clonotype. V gene TRBV10-2 combines with J gene TRBJ2-2, with 10 nucleotides matching TRBD2. The CDR3 is 17 residues long. Unmatched junction bases numbered 7, after V lost 4 bases and J lost 2 bases. From germline, CDR1 is WSHSY and CDR2 SAAADI. The CDR3 DNA reads TGCGCCAGCAGTGTTGGAGCGGGGGGGACAAACACCGGGGAGCTGTTTTTT. It yields the protein CASSVGAGGTNTGELFF.

The rearrangement uses TRBV12-5 and TRBJ2-3; D possibly corresponds to TRBD1 (5 bases). Trimming stripped 3 bases from V and 1 base from J, with 5 bases between. CDR1 LGHNT and CDR2 FRNRAP come from the germline V gene. The CDR3 spans 13 residues. DNA for the CDR3: TGTGCTAGTGGTTTAGGGGGCACAGATACGCAGTATTTT. Translating it yields CASGLGGTDTQYF.

This clonotype was counted ten times or more. The DNA of the CDR3 is TGCAGTGGGGCCAATGGGGGGGTTAGCACAGATACGCAGTATTTT. It specifies CSGANGGVSTDTQYF. The chain joins TRBV20-1 to TRBJ2-3; TRBD2 agrees at 7 bases. V lost 7 bases, J lost 0 bases, and 10 bases stayed unmatched. The CDR3 sequence is 15 residues long. Germline CDR1 DFQATT, CDR2 SNEGSKA (reference sequence).

In its sample, this clonotype was seen many times. The chain couples TRBV30 to TRBJ2-7; TRBD2 might be the D (5 bases). Trimming removed 2 bases from V and 1 base from J, with 9 bases in between. From germline, CDR1 is GTSNPN and CDR2 SVGIG (reference sequence). The CDR3 extends over 13 amino acids. DNA of the CDR3: TGTGCCTGGAGTATCGGGGAGTCCTACGAGCAGTACTTC. Translation: CAWSIGESYEQYF. Full variable domain (rest looked up from reference TRBV30 and TRBJ2-7): SQTIHQWPATLVQPVGSPLSLECTVEGTSNPNLYWYRQAAGRGLQLLFYSVGIGQISSEVPQNLSASRPQDRQFILSSKKLLLSDSGFYLCAWSIGESYEQYFGPGTRLTVT.